The present TCR beta chain was sequenced within a study of blood T cell repertoires in COVID-19. Sequencing was performed with immunoSEQ multiplex PCR; in TCRdb, only in-frame clones are kept and a portion is missing. Altogether about 210,000 clones are present, roughly 90% being singletons, with the ten largest covering 1.7%. Germline-derived CDR1 and CDR2 are LNHDA and SQIVND (reference sequence). The CDR3 sequence is 15 residues long. V dropped 0 bases and J dropped 5 bases, with 11 bases sitting between them. This sequence was found in a man in his 70s with acute or convalescent COVID-19. V is TRBV19 and J is TRBJ2-1; perhaps TRBD2 as D (5 bases). Material for sequencing was peripheral blood. CDR3 in DNA: TGTGCCAGTAGTATAGATCTGGACGGGAACAATGAGCAGTTCTTC. Translation: CASSIDLDGNNEQFF.